This paragraph reports one TCR beta chain. The antigen remains undetermined. The sample is drawn from a study of cytomegalovirus exposure and HLA in healthy donors. 60 Vbeta and 13 Jbeta primers were used in PCR. TCRdb's copy holds only in-frame clones and misses some; the assay was immunoSEQ multiplex PCR. The sample holds 85,000 to 100,000 clones, approximately 82% seen once. CDR3 length equals 13 residues. V was clipped by 3 bases and J by 5 bases, with 9 bases between them. Germline values: CDR1 KGHSH, CDR2 LQKENI. Overall study results and limits: A later analysis appeared to link common viral pathogens to several of the most significant clusters.

The V gene is TRBV18, the J gene TRBJ2-3; D might be TRBD1 (5 bases). The sequencing input was PBMCs. The TCR originated in a female donor in good health and CMV-seropositive. The CDR3 DNA reads as TGTGCCAGCTCACCGCGACAGCTAGATACGCAGTATTTT. Translating it yields CASSPRQLDTQYF.